A single sample gave rise to the 19 T cell receptor beta chains below, sequenced in a study of T cells after yellow fever vaccination. TCRdb re-derived calls from the 5' RACE reads in MiXCR, one entry per CDR3 protein. The top ten clones hold roughly two fifths of a sample with about 99,000 distinct CDR3 sequences, 5.8% of them seen once. The sequenced sample was CD8+ T cells sorted from PBMCs, obtained 10 days after the yellow fever booster vaccination. All receptors come from a young man who received the YFV17D yellow fever vaccine.

This clonotype has only a few counts. The chain joins TRBV7-9 to TRBJ2-7, with a possible D match to TRBD2 (5 bases). Germline lookup yields CDR1 SEHNR and CDR2 FQNEAQ (reference sequence). The V end was cut by 1 base, the J end by 7 bases, with 14 bases between. This CDR3 comprises 14 residues. The CDR3, as DNA: TGTGCCAGCAGCTTAGTACCGTCCCGGGATGAGCAGTACTTC. Its protein is CASSLVPSRDEQYF.

This clonotype was observed many times. V usage is TRBV7-3 and J usage is TRBJ2-3; D call uncertain. Germline CDR1 and CDR2: SGHTA and FQGTGA. This CDR3 spans 16 amino acids. The V and J ends lost 5 bases and 0 bases respectively, with 15 bases between them. The CDR3 spells CASSPSYSPSTDTQYF. Written as DNA, the CDR3 is TGTGCCAGCAGCCCGTCGTATTCCCCTAGCACAGATACGCAGTATTTT.

The rearrangement joins TRBV20-1 to TRBJ2-7; D not certain. The CDR3 loop spans 12 amino acids. V lost 5 bases to trimming and J lost 3 bases, with 11 bases between them. The germline V gene has CDR1 DFQATT and CDR2 SNEGSKA (reference sequence). CDR3 DNA: TGCAGTGCTCACTATTCTCTCTACGAGCAGTACTTC. Its protein product is CSAHYSLYEQYF.

The CDR3 spells CASSLATLNTGELFF. In DNA, the CDR3 is TGTGCCAGCAGCTTAGCGACACTGAACACCGGGGAGCTGTTTTTT. The rearrangement uses TRBV7-9 and TRBJ2-2; D is undetermined. This CDR3 comprises 15 residues. CDR1 is SEHNR, CDR2 FQNEAQ, per germline (reference sequence). With 0 bases removed from V and 1 base from J, the gap between germline ends came to 6 bases.

The chain combines TRBV10-3 with TRBJ2-5, with D maybe TRBD2 (6 bases). CDR3 length: 16 amino acids. Trimming removed 0 bases from V and 0 bases from J, with 11 bases in between. The V gene's germline CDR1 is ENHRY and CDR2 SYGVKD. The CDR3 loop is CAISESVAAYQETQYF. For the CDR3, the DNA is TGTGCCATCAGTGAGTCGGTAGCGGCATACCAAGAGACCCAGTACTTC.

This clonotype was seen a few times. V usage is TRBV29-1 and J usage is TRBJ1-1, with D perhaps matching TRBD1 (6 bases). The V and J ends lost 4 bases and 1 base respectively, with 19 bases between them. This CDR3 is built from 16 residues. Germline V CDR1 and CDR2: SQVTM, ANQGSEA. The CDR3 is CSVGGQWGFGNTEAFF. In DNA, the CDR3 is TGCAGCGTTGGTGGACAGTGGGGATTTGGGAACACTGAAGCTTTCTTT.

The V and J genes are TRBV5-1 and TRBJ2-7; the D gene could be TRBD1 or TRBD2 (5 bases each). The CDR3 consists of 15 residues. Germline V gene sequence: CDR1 SGHRS, CDR2 YFSETQ. Trimming pared 4 bases from V and 2 bases from J, leaving 16 bases between. The CDR3 reads CASSPVGAWTYEQYV. CDR3 DNA sequence: TGCGCCAGCAGCCCGGTCGGGGCGTGGACCTACGAGCAGTACGTC.

This clonotype was seen a few times. The V gene is TRBV6-5, the J gene TRBJ2-3, with D tentatively TRBD1 (6 bases). CDR1 is MNHEY, CDR2 SVGAGI, per germline. CDR3 size: 14 residues. Trimming removed 8 bases from V and 0 bases from J, with 12 bases in between. CDR3 DNA sequence: TGTGCCAGCGTGAGCAGGGGCAGCACAGATACGCAGTATTTT. The encoded protein is CASVSRGSTDTQYF.

This clonotype was detected a few times. V gene TRBV11-2 combines with J gene TRBJ2-1; 7 positions agree with TRBD2. J gave up 2 bases and V 3 bases, and 7 bases lay outside the gene matches. Germline lookup yields CDR1 SGHAT and CDR2 FQNNGV. The CDR3 spans 16 residues. The DNA of the CDR3 is TGTGCCAGCAGCTTGGGCCTAGCGGACCCCTACAATGAGCAGTTCTTC. It translates to CASSLGLADPYNEQFF.

This clonotype has ten or more counts. The chain links TRBV7-2 to TRBJ2-7; 7 bases align to TRBD1. Germline V CDR1 and CDR2: SGHTA, FQGNSA. The CDR3 is 14 amino acids. V gave up 5 bases and J gave up 0 bases; unmatched junction bases: 4. The CDR3 DNA reads TGTGCCAGCAGCCCAAGGGACAGCTCCTACGAGCAGTACGTC. This codes for CASSPRDSSYEQYV.

This clonotype was seen repeatedly, ten times or more. This chain uses TRBV12-3 or TRBV12-4 with TRBJ2-7, with no clear D. Trimming removed 6 bases at V and 3 bases at J, with 9 bases between. The length of the CDR3 is 12 residues. The CDR3 DNA reads as TGTGCCAGCAGCCAGTTCTTCTACGAGCAGTACTTC. Translated: CASSQFFYEQYF.

This rearrangement joins TRBV4-2 to TRBJ1-2, with unresolved D. The V and J ends lost 0 bases and 4 bases respectively, with 6 bases between them. Germline CDR1 reads LGHNA; CDR2 reads YNFKEQ. This CDR3 is built from 13 residues. DNA for the CDR3: TGTGCCAGCAGCCAAGAAACAGCCTATGGCTACACCTTC. It is translated as CASSQETAYGYTF.

V gene TRBV28 combines with J gene TRBJ2-7; D might be TRBD2 (5 bases). This CDR3 has 13 amino acids. Trimming shortened V by 9 bases and J by 1 base, and 13 bases separated the two germline ends. CDR1 MDHEN and CDR2 SYDVKM come from the germline V gene. The CDR3, as DNA: TGTGCCAGTCAACCGGGATTTTCCTACGAGCAGTACGTC. It codes for CASQPGFSYEQYV.

This clonotype was detected only a few times. This chain joins TRBV6-4 and TRBJ2-3, with D possibly being TRBD1 (6 bases). V shed 3 bases and J shed 1 base, with 11 bases lying between them. Looked up from germline, CDR1 is MRHNA and CDR2 is SNTAGT. The CDR3 extends over 15 amino acids. CDR3 amino acids: CASSEFAGGTDTQYF. The CDR3 bases are TGTGCCAGCAGTGAGTTTGCAGGGGGCACAGATACGCAGTATTTT.

This chain joins TRBV20-1 and TRBJ2-7; TRBD2 matches at 7 bases. The CDR3 consists of 12 residues. V dropped 0 bases and J dropped 4; count of bases not matched to a gene: 0. Germline CDR1 DFQATT, CDR2 SNEGSKA (reference sequence). In DNA form, the CDR3 reads TGCAGTGCTAGAGAAGCGGGGTACGAGCAGTACGTC. It yields the protein CSAREAGYEQYV.

This clonotype has just a few counts. This chain joins TRBV4-1 and TRBJ2-5; 9 bases map to TRBD1. Trimming took 4 bases from V and 0 from J; bases not matched to a gene: 6. The CDR3 sequence is 16 residues long. CDR1 MGHRA and CDR2 YSYEKL come from the germline V gene. CDR3 DNA sequence: TGCGCCAGCAGCCTGTGGGACAGGGCCTACCAAGAGACCCAGTACTTC. It codes for CASSLWDRAYQETQYF.

In this sample, this clonotype turned up a few times. The rearrangement uses TRBV6-5 and TRBJ2-3; D possibly corresponds to TRBD1 (6 bases). V was trimmed by 0 bases and J by 0 bases, leaving 13 bases between them. Looked up from germline, CDR1 is MNHEY and CDR2 is SVGAGI. The CDR3 has 17 amino acids. CDR3 sequence: CASSYSLLGGSTDTQYF. The CDR3 region has the DNA TGTGCCAGCAGTTACTCCCTTTTAGGGGGTAGCACAGATACGCAGTATTTT.

This clonotype was found many times. This chain connects TRBV5-1 to TRBJ1-1, with D possibly being TRBD1 (6 bases). Germline CDR1 SGHRS, CDR2 YFSETQ. This CDR3 has 15 residues. The V end lost 7 bases, the J end lost 2 bases, and 18 bases lay between the germline ends. The CDR3 reads CASRIRGAGNTEAFF. CDR3 in DNA: TGCGCCAGCCGAATCCGGGGGGCTGGAAACACTGAAGCTTTCTTT.

This clonotype was counted ten times or more. The chain has TRBV6-4 and TRBJ2-3; D tentatively fits TRBD1 or TRBD2 (5 bases each). This CDR3 contains 15 residues. V gave up 4 bases and J gave up 4 bases, with 15 bases separating them. Per the germline V gene, CDR1 is MRHNA and CDR2 is SNTAGT. The CDR3 region has the DNA TGTGCCAGCAGTGCCAAAGGGGACGGGGCAGATACGCAGTATTTT. It specifies CASSAKGDGADTQYF.